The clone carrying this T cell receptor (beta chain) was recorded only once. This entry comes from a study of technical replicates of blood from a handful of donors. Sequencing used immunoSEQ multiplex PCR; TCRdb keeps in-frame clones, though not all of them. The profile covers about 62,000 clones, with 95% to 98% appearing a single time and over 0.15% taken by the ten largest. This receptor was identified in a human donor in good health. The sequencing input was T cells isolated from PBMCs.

The CDR3 loop is CASSLRETEAFF. As DNA, the CDR3 is TGTGCCAGCAGCCTCCGGGAGACTGAAGCTTTCTTT. The chain combines TRBV13 with TRBJ1-1; D unclear. The CDR3 is 12 amino acids. Trimming cost V 5 bases and J 5 bases, with 9 bases left between them. The germline CDR1 and CDR2 sequences are PRHDT and FYEKMQ (reference sequence).